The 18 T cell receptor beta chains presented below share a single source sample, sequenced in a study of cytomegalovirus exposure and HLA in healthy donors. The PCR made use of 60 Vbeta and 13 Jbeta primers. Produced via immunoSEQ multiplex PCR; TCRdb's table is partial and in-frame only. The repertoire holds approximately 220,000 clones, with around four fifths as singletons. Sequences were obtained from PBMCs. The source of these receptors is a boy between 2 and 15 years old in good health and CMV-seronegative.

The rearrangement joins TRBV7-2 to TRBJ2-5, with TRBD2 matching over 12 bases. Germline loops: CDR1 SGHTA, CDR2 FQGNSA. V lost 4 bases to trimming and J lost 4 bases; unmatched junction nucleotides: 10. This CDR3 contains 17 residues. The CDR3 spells CASSSGLAGRVGETQYF. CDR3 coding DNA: TGTGCCAGCAGCTCGGGACTAGCGGGTCGGGTAGGAGAGACCCAGTACTTC.

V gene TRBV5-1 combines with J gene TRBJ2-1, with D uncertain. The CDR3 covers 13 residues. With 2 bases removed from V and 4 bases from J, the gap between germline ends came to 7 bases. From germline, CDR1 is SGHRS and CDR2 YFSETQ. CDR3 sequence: CASSLEAYNEQFF. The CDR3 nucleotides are TGCGCCAGCAGCTTAGAAGCTTACAATGAGCAGTTCTTC.

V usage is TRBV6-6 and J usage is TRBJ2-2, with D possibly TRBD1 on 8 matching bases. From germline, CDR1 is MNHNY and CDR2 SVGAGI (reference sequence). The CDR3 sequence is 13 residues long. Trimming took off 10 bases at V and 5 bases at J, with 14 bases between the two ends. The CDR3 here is CANGQGGTGELFF. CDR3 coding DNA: TGTGCCAATGGACAGGGAGGGACCGGGGAGCTGTTTTTT.

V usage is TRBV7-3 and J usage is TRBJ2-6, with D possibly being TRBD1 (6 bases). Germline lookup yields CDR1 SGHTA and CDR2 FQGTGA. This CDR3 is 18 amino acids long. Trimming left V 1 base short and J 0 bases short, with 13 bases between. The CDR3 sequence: CASSLIPGVPSGANVLTF. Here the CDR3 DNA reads TGTGCCAGCAGCTTAATCCCAGGGGTCCCCTCTGGGGCCAACGTCCTGACTTTC. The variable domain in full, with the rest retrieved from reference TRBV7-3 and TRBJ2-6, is GAGVSQTPSNKVTEKGKYVELRCDPISGHTALYWYRQSLGQGPEFLIYFQGTGAADDSGLPNDRFFAVRPEGSVSTLKIQRTERGDSAVYLCASSLIPGVPSGANVLTFGAGSRLTVL.

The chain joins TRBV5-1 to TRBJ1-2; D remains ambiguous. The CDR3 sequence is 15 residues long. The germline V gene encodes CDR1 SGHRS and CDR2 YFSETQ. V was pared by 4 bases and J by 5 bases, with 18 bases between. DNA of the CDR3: TGCGCCAGCAGCCCGGTAGACTTAAAGCAATATGGCTACACCTTC. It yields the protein CASSPVDLKQYGYTF. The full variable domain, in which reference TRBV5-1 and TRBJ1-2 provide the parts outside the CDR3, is KAGVTQTPRYLIKTRGQQVTLSCSPISGHRSVSWYQQTPGQGLQFLFEYFSETQRNKGNFPGRFSGRQFSNSRSEMNVSTLELGDSALYLCASSPVDLKQYGYTFGSGTRLTVV.

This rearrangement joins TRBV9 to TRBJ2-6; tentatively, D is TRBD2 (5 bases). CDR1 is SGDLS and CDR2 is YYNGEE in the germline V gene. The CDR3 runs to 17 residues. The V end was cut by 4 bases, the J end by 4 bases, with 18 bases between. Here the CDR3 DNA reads TGTGCCAGCAGCATCAATGCGGACCCGGGAGGGGCCAACGTCCTGACTTTC. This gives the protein CASSINADPGGANVLTF.

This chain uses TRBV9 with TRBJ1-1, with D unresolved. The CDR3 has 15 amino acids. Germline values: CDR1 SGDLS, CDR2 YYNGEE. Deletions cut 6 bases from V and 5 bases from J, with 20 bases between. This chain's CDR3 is CASTGKTDGGTEAFF. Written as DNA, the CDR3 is TGTGCCAGCACGGGGAAAACAGACGGCGGGACTGAAGCTTTCTTT.

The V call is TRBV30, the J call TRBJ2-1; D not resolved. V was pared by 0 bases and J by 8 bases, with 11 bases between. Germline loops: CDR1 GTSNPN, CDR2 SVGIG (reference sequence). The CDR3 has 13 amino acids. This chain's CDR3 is CAWSVGVGYEQFF. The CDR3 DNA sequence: TGTGCCTGGAGTGTAGGAGTTGGTTATGAGCAGTTCTTC.

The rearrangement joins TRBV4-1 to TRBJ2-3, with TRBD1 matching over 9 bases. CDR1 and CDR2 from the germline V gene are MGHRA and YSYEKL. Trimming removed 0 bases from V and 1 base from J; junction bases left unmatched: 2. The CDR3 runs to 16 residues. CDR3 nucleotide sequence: TGCGCCAGCAGCCAAGATGGACAGGGGCGCACAGATACGCAGTATTTT. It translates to CASSQDGQGRTDTQYF.

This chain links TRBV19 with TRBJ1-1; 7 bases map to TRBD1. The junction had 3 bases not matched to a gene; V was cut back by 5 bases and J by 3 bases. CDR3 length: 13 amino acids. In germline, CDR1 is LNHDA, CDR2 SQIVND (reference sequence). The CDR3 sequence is CASSRQGDTEAFF. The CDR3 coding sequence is TGTGCCAGTAGTCGGCAGGGGGACACTGAAGCTTTCTTT.

The CDR3 region has the DNA TGTGCCAGCACCCCCGGCGGGGGGACTAACTATGGCTACACCTTC. Protein product: CASTPGGGTNYGYTF. The chain carries TRBV9 and TRBJ1-2; D is possibly TRBD1 (5 bases). This CDR3 region has 15 residues. Trimming removed 6 bases from V and 0 bases from J, with 15 bases in between. Per germline, CDR1 SGDLS and CDR2 YYNGEE. Complete variable domain (other parts from reference TRBV9 and TRBJ1-2): DSGVTQTPKHLITATGQRVTLRCSPRSGDLSVYWYQQSLDQGLQFLIQYYNGEERAKGNILERFSAQQFPDLHSELNLSSLELGDSALYFCASTPGGGTNYGYTFGSGTRLTVV.

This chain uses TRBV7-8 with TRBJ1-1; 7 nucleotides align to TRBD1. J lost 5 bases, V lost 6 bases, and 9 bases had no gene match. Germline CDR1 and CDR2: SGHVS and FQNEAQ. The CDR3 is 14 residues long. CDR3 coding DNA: TGTGCCAGCAGTCCTCAAGAGGGGGCTACTGAAGCTTTCTTT. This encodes CASSPQEGATEAFF.

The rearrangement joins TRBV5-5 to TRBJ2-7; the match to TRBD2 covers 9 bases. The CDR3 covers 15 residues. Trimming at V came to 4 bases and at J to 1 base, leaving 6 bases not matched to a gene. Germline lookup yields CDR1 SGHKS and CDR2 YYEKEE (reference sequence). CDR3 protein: CASSLGLARSYEQYF. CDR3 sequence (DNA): TGTGCCAGCAGCCTAGGACTAGCGCGATCCTACGAGCAGTACTTC.

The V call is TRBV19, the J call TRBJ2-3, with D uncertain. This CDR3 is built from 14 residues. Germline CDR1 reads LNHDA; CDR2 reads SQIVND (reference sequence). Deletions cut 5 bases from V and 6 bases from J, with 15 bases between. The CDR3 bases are TGTGCCAGTAGTTTTGAGAACGCCGCGGATACGCAGTATTTT. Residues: CASSFENAADTQYF.

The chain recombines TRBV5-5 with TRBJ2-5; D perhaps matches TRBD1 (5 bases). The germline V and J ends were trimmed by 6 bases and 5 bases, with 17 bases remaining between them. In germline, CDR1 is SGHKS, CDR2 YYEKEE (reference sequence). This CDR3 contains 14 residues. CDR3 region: CASTPDTSGETQYF. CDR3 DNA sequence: TGTGCCAGCACCCCGGACACATCCGGGGAGACCCAGTACTTC. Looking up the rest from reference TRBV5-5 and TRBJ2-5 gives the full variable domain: DAGVTQSPTHLIKTRGQQVTLRCSPISGHKSVSWYQQVLGQGPQFIFQYYEKEERGRGNFPDRFSARQFPNYSSELNVNALLLGDSALYLCASTPDTSGETQYFGPGTRLLVL.

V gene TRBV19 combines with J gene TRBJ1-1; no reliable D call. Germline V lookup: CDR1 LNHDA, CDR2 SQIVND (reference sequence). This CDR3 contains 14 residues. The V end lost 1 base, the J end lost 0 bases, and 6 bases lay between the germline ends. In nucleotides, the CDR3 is TGTGCCAGTAGTATAGGACTGATGAACACTGAAGCTTTCTTT. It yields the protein CASSIGLMNTEAFF. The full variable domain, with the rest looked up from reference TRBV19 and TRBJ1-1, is DGGITQSPKYLFRKEGQNVTLSCEQNLNHDAMYWYRQDPGQGLRLIYYSQIVNDFQKGDIAEGYSVSREKKESFPLTVTSAQKNPTAFYLCASSIGLMNTEAFFGQGTRLTVV.

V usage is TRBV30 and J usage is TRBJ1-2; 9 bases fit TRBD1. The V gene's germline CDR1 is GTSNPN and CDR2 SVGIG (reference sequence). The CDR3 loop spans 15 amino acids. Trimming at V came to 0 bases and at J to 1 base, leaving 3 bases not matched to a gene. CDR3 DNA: TGTGCCTGGAGTGTAGGGGGACAGGGTAACTATGGCTACACCTTC. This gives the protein CAWSVGGQGNYGYTF.

The CDR3 region has the DNA TGTGCCAGCAGCTTAGAGAGGGCCATGAACACTGAAGCTTTCTTT. This gives the protein CASSLERAMNTEAFF. J is TRBJ1-1 and V is TRBV7-9; D ambiguous. This CDR3 region has 15 residues. Deletions cut 1 base from V and 0 bases from J, with 9 bases between. Germline V gene lookup returns CDR1 SEHNR and CDR2 FQNEAQ (reference sequence).